This TCR beta chain appears in the sequencing data of a study of blood T cells in healthy people across ages. Alongside a J-beta primer mix, a sample-barcoded 5' primer served in a second PCR lasting 7 to 11 cycles. One entry per CDR3 protein results from TCRdb running MiXCR on the 5' RACE reads. The table shows about 1,500,000 distinct CDR3 sequences, with approximately 30% occurring only once. The CDR3 contains 18 residues. After removal of 1 base from V and 0 bases from J, the junction contained 8 bases not matched to a gene. Germline loops: CDR1 LGHNA, CDR2 YSLEER. The donors, aged 6 to 90, were healthy Caucasians from Russia.

The chain couples TRBV4-3 to TRBJ2-3; TRBD2 agrees at 9 bases. Sample: blood. This clonotype originated in a woman aged 30 to 39 in good health. The CDR3 nucleotides read TGCGCCAGCAGCCAAGCTAGGGCTAGCGGGACTAGCACAGATACGCAGTATTTT. It specifies CASSQARASGTSTDTQYF.